The 28 T cell receptor beta chains presented below share a single source sample, sequenced in a study of shared clonotypes between healthy human individuals. Profiling relied on immunoSEQ multiplex PCR, and the TCRdb table lists in-frame clones only, not all of them. Here the sample spans about 460,000 clones, approximately 80% being singletons. The sample taken for sequencing was PBMCs. The receptors originated from a woman in her forties in good health. Some clones in this sample may be carry-over from other donors' samples.

This clone has only a few counts. The chain links TRBV5-6 to TRBJ2-2; 14 nucleotides line up with TRBD2. V trimming: 2 bases; J trimming: 6 bases; junction bases outside the gene matches: 9. The CDR3 extends over 18 amino acids. Looked up from germline, CDR1 is SGHDT and CDR2 is YYEEEE. CDR3 region: CASSFRGLAGGGSGELFF. As DNA, the CDR3 is TGTGCCAGCAGCTTCCGCGGACTAGCGGGAGGCGGTTCCGGGGAGCTGTTTTTT.

This clone was observed a single time. The gene calls are TRBV6-9 and TRBJ1-1; tentative D call: TRBD1 (5 bases). CDR3 length: 14 amino acids. V lost 2 bases to trimming and J lost 4 bases, with 11 bases between them. Germline CDR1 MNHGY, CDR2 SVAAGI. CDR3: CASSYSGGGTEAFF. CDR3 coding DNA: TGTGCCAGCAGTTATAGTGGGGGGGGCACTGAAGCTTTCTTT.

The genes are TRBV29-1 and TRBJ2-5; D is unclear. In germline, CDR1 is SQVTM, CDR2 ANQGSEA. The V gene lost 3 bases and the J gene lost 1 base, with 9 bases spanning the gap. This CDR3 has 13 amino acids. Written as DNA, the CDR3 is TGCAGCGTTGATTACGATCCCCAAGAGACCCAGTACTTC. Encoded protein: CSVDYDPQETQYF. Combining the CDR3 with reference TRBV29-1 and TRBJ2-5 gives the whole variable domain SAVISQKPSRDICQRGTSLTIQCQVDSQVTMMFWYRQQPGQSLTLIATANQGSEATYESGFVIDKFPISRPNLTFSTLTVSNMSPEDSSIYLCSVDYDPQETQYFGPGTRLLVL.

The chain joins TRBV19 to TRBJ2-7; TRBD2 matches 10 bases. CDR1 is LNHDA, CDR2 SQIVND, per germline (reference sequence). This CDR3 comprises 15 residues. V was pared by 1 base and J by 2 bases, with 2 bases of the junction left unmatched. The CDR3 DNA reads TGTGCCAGTAGTATAGGGACTAGCGGCACCTACGAGCAGTACTTC. It yields the protein CASSIGTSGTYEQYF.

The rearrangement uses TRBV2 and TRBJ2-2; D not certain. Trimming stripped 7 bases from V and 4 bases from J, with 10 bases between. The CDR3 consists of 13 residues. In germline, CDR1 is SNHLY, CDR2 FYNNEI. The CDR3 sequence: CASKREITGELFF. The CDR3 region has the DNA TGTGCCAGCAAAAGAGAGATCACCGGGGAGCTGTTTTTT.

V is TRBV19 and J is TRBJ2-3; D is uncertain. CDR1 and CDR2 from the germline V gene are LNHDA and SQIVND (reference sequence). The ends were cut back, 0 bases at V and 2 bases at J, with 12 bases in the middle. This CDR3 has 16 residues. CDR3 coding DNA: TGTGCCAGTAGTATAGAGCGGCCCTTCCACACAGATACGCAGTATTTT. Translation gives CASSIERPFHTDTQYF.

This chain links TRBV9 with TRBJ2-1; D possibly corresponds to TRBD2 (6 bases). V gave up 4 bases and J gave up 2 bases, with 16 bases separating them. The germline CDR1 and CDR2 sequences are SGDLS and YYNGEE. The CDR3 consists of 16 residues. CDR3 coding DNA: TGTGCCAGCAGCCCTCGGGGTAGCGGTACCTACAATGAGCAGTTCTTC. It translates to CASSPRGSGTYNEQFF. Drawing the rest from reference TRBV9 and TRBJ2-1, the complete variable domain is DSGVTQTPKHLITATGQRVTLRCSPRSGDLSVYWYQQSLDQGLQFLIQYYNGEERAKGNILERFSAQQFPDLHSELNLSSLELGDSALYFCASSPRGSGTYNEQFFGPGTRLTVL.

V and J are TRBV7-9 and TRBJ1-4; D unclear. Germline V gives CDR1 SEHNR, CDR2 FQNEAQ (reference sequence). The CDR3 contains 12 residues. Deletions cut 5 bases from V and 6 bases from J, with 7 bases between. This chain's CDR3 is CASSESHEKLFF. For the CDR3, the DNA is TGTGCCAGCAGCGAGTCTCATGAAAAACTGTTTTTT.

A word on this clone: The likely explanation is a read error, given a far larger clone one base away. The genes are TRBV4-1 and TRBJ2-7, with D possibly matching TRBD2 (5 bases). The CDR3 length is 16 residues. The V gene's germline CDR1 is MGHRA and CDR2 YSYEKL. The CDR3 here is CANSQGRGIGPYEQYF. The CDR3 DNA follows: TGCGCCAACAGCCAAGGTCGGGGAATCGGGCCCTACGAGCAGTACTTC.

The CDR3 sequence: CASSEYGGRATYNEQFF. The CDR3 DNA sequence: TGTGCCAGCAGTGAATATGGGGGGAGAGCAACCTACAATGAGCAGTTCTTC. The genes are TRBV25-1 and TRBJ2-1; D may be TRBD2 (6 bases). This CDR3 spans 17 amino acids. The germline gives CDR1 MGHDK, CDR2 SYGVNS. The V gene lost 0 bases and the J gene lost 2 bases, with 14 bases spanning the gap.

The chain uses TRBV5-4 and TRBJ2-7; 7 bases map to TRBD2. The germline V gene encodes CDR1 SGHNT and CDR2 YYREEE (reference sequence). The V segment lost 4 bases and the J segment 1 base; nucleotides outside the gene matches: 8. The CDR3 covers 15 residues. The CDR3 DNA sequence: TGTGCCAGCAGCCGGGAGGTAGCGGCTTCCTACGAGCAGTACTTC. Translated: CASSREVAASYEQYF. Variable domain in full (rest from reference TRBV5-4 and TRBJ2-7): ETGVTQSPTHLIKTRGQQVTLRCSSQSGHNTVSWYQQALGQGPQFIFQYYREEENGRGNFPPRFSGLQFPNYSSELNVNALELDDSALYLCASSREVAASYEQYFGPGTRLTVT.

This clone was seen only a few times. This chain connects TRBV30 to TRBJ2-5; D assignment may be TRBD1 or TRBD2 (5 bases each). The CDR3 length is 13 residues. Germline CDR1 GTSNPN, CDR2 SVGIG (reference sequence). Trimming pared 1 base from V and 0 bases from J, leaving 6 bases between. The CDR3 region has the DNA TGTGCCTGGAGTGGGGGGTACCAAGAGACCCAGTACTTC. Translated: CAWSGGYQETQYF.

With regard to this clone: A far larger clone is off by one base, so a read error is likely. The chain carries TRBV5-4 and TRBJ1-2; D possibly corresponds to TRBD1 (6 bases). The CDR3 length is 16 residues. Germline-derived CDR1 and CDR2 are SGHNT and YYREEE (reference sequence). V lost 3 bases to trimming and J lost 1 base, with 16 bases between them. The CDR3 reads CASSSHADRGNYGYTF. The CDR3 DNA reads as TGTGCCAGCAGCTCCCACGCGGACAGAGGTAACTATGGCTACACCTTC.

This clone appeared a few times. This chain uses TRBV25-1 with TRBJ2-7; 12 nucleotides align to TRBD2. V dropped 4 bases and J dropped 7; count of bases not matched to a gene: 8. CDR1 and CDR2 from the germline V gene are MGHDK and SYGVNS. The CDR3 spans 15 residues. CDR3 region: CASSGGTSGPGEQYF. The CDR3 DNA reads as TGTGCCAGCAGTGGAGGGACTAGCGGGCCCGGGGAGCAGTACTTC.

The chain has TRBV27 and TRBJ2-3; D unresolved. Germline V CDR1 and CDR2: MNHEY, SMNVEV (reference sequence). The CDR3 covers 17 residues. Trimming took off 5 bases at V and 0 bases at J, with 18 bases between the two ends. The CDR3 reads CASSPTQWYQSTDTQYF. The CDR3 DNA is TGTGCCAGCAGTCCCACTCAGTGGTACCAAAGCACAGATACGCAGTATTTT.

J is TRBJ2-1 and V is TRBV2; weak D call: TRBD2 (5 bases). Germline-derived CDR1 and CDR2 are SNHLY and FYNNEI. CDR3 size: 14 residues. The CDR3 region is CATARRLPGDEQFF. CDR3 DNA: TGTGCTACTGCGAGGCGGCTCCCCGGGGATGAGCAGTTCTTC.

As regards this clone: Given a much more abundant clone one base away, this may be a read error. V gene TRBV29-1 combines with J gene TRBJ2-1; 12 bases line up with TRBD2. The CDR3 spans 18 residues. Germline values: CDR1 SQVTM, CDR2 ANQGSEA. The CDR3 DNA sequence: TGCGGCGTTGAAGAGCCGACTAGCGGGAGCTCGGCGTACAATGAGCAGTTCTTC. As protein: CGVEEPTSGSSAYNEQFF.

The sample holds a few counts of this clone. Additional DNA sequences in this sample encode the identical CDR3. The V and J genes are TRBV2 and TRBJ1-5; D may be TRBD1 (6 bases). The CDR3 has 13 amino acids. V lost 7 bases and J 6 bases, leaving 13 bases between the germline ends. Per the germline V gene, CDR1 is SNHLY and CDR2 is FYNNEI. The DNA of the CDR3 is TGTGCCAGCACGGGACACTGGAGTCAGCCCCAGCATTTT. This encodes CASTGHWSQPQHF.

The genes are TRBV11-2 and TRBJ1-2, with D perhaps TRBD1 (5 bases). V gave up 5 bases and J gave up 4 bases, with 14 bases separating them. The CDR3 has 14 amino acids. Germline CDR1 is SGHAT and CDR2 is FQNNGV. The CDR3 DNA follows: TGTGCCAGCAGCCCCGACAGTATGAGCTATGGCTACACCTTC. Protein product: CASSPDSMSYGYTF. Complete variable domain (other parts from reference TRBV11-2 and TRBJ1-2): EAGVAQSPRYKIIEKRQSVAFWCNPISGHATLYWYQQILGQGPKLLIQFQNNGVVDDSQLPKDRFSAERLKGVDSTLKIQPAKLEDSAVYLCASSPDSMSYGYTFGSGTRLTVV.

This chain connects TRBV10-1 to TRBJ1-1; D might be TRBD1 (6 bases). V was pared by 3 bases and J by 1 base, with 9 bases between. This CDR3 is 14 amino acids long. The V gene's germline CDR1 is WNHNN and CDR2 SYGVQD (reference sequence). The CDR3 nucleotides read TGCGCCAGCAGTGATGACAGGCCGAACACTGAAGCTTTCTTT. The encoded protein is CASSDDRPNTEAFF.

This chain uses TRBV30 with TRBJ1-1, with 8 positions matching TRBD1. Germline V gene data show CDR1 as GTSNPN and CDR2 as SVGIG (reference sequence). This CDR3 is 16 amino acids long. J lost 0 bases, V lost 3 bases, and 9 bases had no gene match. Here the CDR3 reads CAWSQTDRGVNTEAFF. The CDR3 DNA reads as TGTGCCTGGAGCCAGACCGACAGGGGAGTGAACACTGAAGCTTTCTTT. Filled out from reference TRBV30 and TRBJ1-1, the complete variable domain reads SQTIHQWPATLVQPVGSPLSLECTVEGTSNPNLYWYRQAAGRGLQLLFYSVGIGQISSEVPQNLSASRPQDRQFILSSKKLLLSDSGFYLCAWSQTDRGVNTEAFFGQGTRLTVV.

The rearrangement joins TRBV5-4 to TRBJ2-3, with D unresolved. Germline V gives CDR1 SGHNT, CDR2 YYREEE (reference sequence). The germline V and J ends were trimmed by 4 bases and 6 bases, with 18 bases remaining between them. This CDR3 has 15 residues. CDR3 coding DNA: TGTGCCAGCAGCCAAGATGGGGAACCTGCGGATACGCAGTATTTT. It yields the protein CASSQDGEPADTQYF.

The rearrangement links TRBV28 to TRBJ1-3; 9 nucleotides line up with TRBD1. The CDR3 covers 19 residues. CDR1 is MDHEN and CDR2 is SYDVKM in the germline V gene. Unmatched junction bases numbered 17, after V lost 6 bases and J lost 2 bases. In DNA form, the CDR3 reads TGTGCCAGCAGCCCACAAGAACGCGGGGGGACAGGGACTGGAAACACCATATATTTT. It is translated as CASSPQERGGTGTGNTIYF.

The chain joins TRBV14 to TRBJ2-7; unclear D gene. CDR3 size: 15 residues. The V gene lost 4 bases and the J gene lost 6 bases, with 19 bases spanning the gap. Germline V lookup: CDR1 SGHDN, CDR2 FVKESK. The CDR3: CASSPRLRLGIEQYF. For the CDR3, the DNA is TGTGCCAGCAGCCCCAGGCTCAGGTTGGGGATCGAGCAGTACTTC.

This chain joins TRBV19 and TRBJ2-3; 16 bases align to TRBD2. CDR1 is LNHDA and CDR2 is SQIVND in the germline V gene (reference sequence). The length of the CDR3 is 18 residues. Trimming cost V 5 bases and J 1 base; bases outside gene matches: 6. This chain's CDR3 is CASSGGLAGGPGTDTQYF. The CDR3 DNA follows: TGTGCCAGTAGTGGGGGACTAGCGGGAGGGCCTGGCACAGATACGCAGTATTTT. The full variable domain, rest sourced from reference TRBV19 and TRBJ2-3, is DGGITQSPKYLFRKEGQNVTLSCEQNLNHDAMYWYRQDPGQGLRLIYYSQIVNDFQKGDIAEGYSVSREKKESFPLTVTSAQKNPTAFYLCASSGGLAGGPGTDTQYFGPGTRLTVL.

V and J are TRBV6-5 and TRBJ2-7; 9 nucleotides match TRBD2. CDR1 is MNHEY, CDR2 SVGAGI, per germline. Trimming removed 6 bases from V and 6 bases from J; junction bases left unmatched: 9. This CDR3 has 14 amino acids. CDR3 region: CASSPPAGGGEQYF. The CDR3 DNA sequence: TGTGCCAGCAGCCCCCCAGCGGGAGGAGGCGAGCAGTACTTC.

Worth noting for this clone: The likely explanation is a read error, given a far larger clone one base away. CDR3 nucleotide sequence: TGCGCCAGCAGCTTGGGAGGGGTGAACACTGAAGCTTTCTTT. As protein: CASSLGGVNTEAFF. This chain links TRBV5-1 with TRBJ1-1, with a tentative D call TRBD1 (5 bases). This CDR3 region has 14 residues. Germline CDR1 is SGHRS and CDR2 is YFSETQ. V lost 0 bases to trimming and J lost 0 bases, with 6 bases between them.

In regard to this clone: With a much larger clone just one base away, this may be a read error. The chain has TRBV5-4 and TRBJ2-3, with a possible D match to TRBD2 (5 bases). This CDR3 contains 14 residues. Germline CDR1 SGHNT, CDR2 YYREEE (reference sequence). The chain's CDR3 is CASSFRGSTDMQYF. In DNA, the CDR3 is TGTGCCAGCAGCTTCCGGGGTAGCACAGATATGCAGTATTTT.